This TCR beta chain comes out of a study of CD8+ T cells in alopecia areata (dated by TCRdb to the late 2010s). Describing the broader study: Treated patients were enrolled in an open-label pilot trial of oral tofacitinib, 5 to 10 mg twice daily, for moderate-to-severe alopecia areata. Patients received tofacitinib for 6 to 18 months and were then followed off drug for 6 months to check for delayed response and recurrence. To study T cell clonal expansion in alopecia areata, the researchers applied high-throughput TCRbeta sequencing to both the C3H/HeJ mouse model and human patients. Scalp tissue and sorted CD4+ and CD8+ peripheral blood T cells from patchy and totalis/universalis alopecia areata patients and from healthy controls were covered by human TCRbeta sequencing. Biopsies were taken from tofacitinib-treated patients at baseline and at 4 and 24 weeks of treatment, and a later scalp biopsy was taken in several of the tofacitinib-treated patients. Scalp clonality was compared across normal scalp (n=4), patchy alopecia areata scalp (n=8), and alopecia totalis/universalis scalp (n=8). RNA was extracted with the PAXgene miRNA kit for fixed scalp, the miRNeasy kit for PBMCs, and the RNeasy kit for mouse skin. immunoSEQ multiplex PCR using 35 Vbeta forward primers and 13 Jbeta reverse primers was used to amplify TCRbeta CDR3 regions. Broader findings and caveats from the paper: Unlike mouse skin, where gammadelta T cells dominate, normal human skin contains resident alphabeta T cells that get sequenced too, which complicates analysis of the scalp TCR repertoire. Lesional scalp, especially in alopecia totalis/universalis, showed higher clonality and more expanded CD8+ clones than normal scalp, suggesting antigenic drive. Compared with mice, TCR sequences shared between patients were less clear, possibly partly because of HLA diversity across the patient population.

Points on this clone: Its antigen has not been determined. No per-base quality is available; no much larger clone lies one base away.

Libraries came from the immunoSEQ multiplex PCR assay. For TCR sequencing, RNA was extracted from every sample and reverse transcribed into cDNA to serve as template. First-strand cDNA was synthesized using SuperScript III with a 2:1 mix of oligo-dT and random hexamers. A synthetic immune receptor repertoire was used to measure amplification bias, and any remaining bias was corrected computationally. The original pipeline was this. After raw reads were preprocessed to remove errors, the CDR3 was defined following IMGT conventions as running from the conserved cysteine to phenylalanine. Clonality was computed by normalizing Shannon entropy by log2 of the number of productive unique TCRs and subtracting the result from 1. Whether scalp clones were CD4 or CD8 was inferred by matching scalp TCRbeta sequences against CD4 and CD8 repertoires sorted from blood. TCRdb re-hosts the immuneACCESS table, in-frame sequences only. Its copies lack some clones; in the studies checked, an unresolved V gene accounts for under half of them, and the cause for the rest is not known. V and J calls and clone size come straight from that table; D and trimming were deduced from the DNA. The sample table holds some 51,000 clones, of which 95% to 97% were seen once. The leading ten clones occupy 20% to 30% of the sample.

The sample's time point label is to be understood as: baseline before oral tofacitinib. Lesional scalp punch biopsies and peripheral blood were collected from alopecia areata patients. PBMCs were isolated by density centrifugation and stained for CD3, CD4 and CD8, and CD4+ and CD8+ T cells were sorted on a FACSAria. The sequenced sample was CD8+ T cells sorted from blood, obtained at week 0. The clonotype originates from a human donor with alopecia areata.

This receptor carries the CDR3 CASSLVWTDNTGELFF. The DNA sequence reads TGCGCCAGCAGCTTGGTATGGACCGACAACACCGGGGAGCTGTTTTTT. The sequence links TRBV5-1 to TRBJ2-2; the D gene is unclear. The CDR3 runs 16 amino acids, cysteine and phenylalanine included. Left in the record is the CDR3 DNA by itself, 48 bases read in frame from the first base. Per the germline V gene, SGHRS is the CDR1 and YFSETQ is the CDR2. Between the V and J ends, shortened by 0 bases and 2 bases respectively, the junction contains 11 bases.